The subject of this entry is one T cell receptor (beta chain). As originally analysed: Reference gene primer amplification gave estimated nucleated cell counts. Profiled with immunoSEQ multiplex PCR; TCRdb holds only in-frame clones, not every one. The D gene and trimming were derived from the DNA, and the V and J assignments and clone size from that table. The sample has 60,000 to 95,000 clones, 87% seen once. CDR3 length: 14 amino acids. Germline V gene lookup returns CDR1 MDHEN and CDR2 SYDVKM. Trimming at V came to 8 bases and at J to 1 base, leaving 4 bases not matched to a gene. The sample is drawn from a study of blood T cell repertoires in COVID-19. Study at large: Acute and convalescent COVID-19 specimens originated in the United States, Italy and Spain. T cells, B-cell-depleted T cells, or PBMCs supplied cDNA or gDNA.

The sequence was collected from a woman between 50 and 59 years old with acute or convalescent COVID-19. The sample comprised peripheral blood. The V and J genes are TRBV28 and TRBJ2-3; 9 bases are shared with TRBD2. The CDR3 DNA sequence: TGTGCCAGCGGCGGCGGGAGGGGCACAGATACGCAGTATTTT. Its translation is CASGGGRGTDTQYF.